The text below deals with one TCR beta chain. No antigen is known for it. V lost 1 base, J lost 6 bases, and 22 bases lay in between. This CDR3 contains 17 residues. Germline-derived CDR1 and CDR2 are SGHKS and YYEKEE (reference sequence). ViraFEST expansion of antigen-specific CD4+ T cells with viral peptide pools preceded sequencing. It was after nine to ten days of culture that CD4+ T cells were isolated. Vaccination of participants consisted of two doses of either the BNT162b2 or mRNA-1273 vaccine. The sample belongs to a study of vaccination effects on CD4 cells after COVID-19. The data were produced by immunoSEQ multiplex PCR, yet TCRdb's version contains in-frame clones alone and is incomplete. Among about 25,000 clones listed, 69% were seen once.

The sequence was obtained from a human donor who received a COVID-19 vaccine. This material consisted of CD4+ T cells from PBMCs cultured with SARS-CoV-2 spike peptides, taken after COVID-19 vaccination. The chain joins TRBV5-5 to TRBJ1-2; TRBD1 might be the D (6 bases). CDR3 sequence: CASSLKVGGPRFDGYTF. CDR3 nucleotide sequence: TGTGCCAGCAGCTTGAAGGTCGGGGGGCCTAGGTTTGATGGCTACACCTTC.